This TCR beta chain originates from a study of regulatory T cells in long-lasting Graves disease. Study-wide findings and caveats: With a small sample size, accuracy may have been reduced. Persistent disease favored TRBV28, TRBJ1-2 and TRBJ2-5.

Time point noted: newly diagnosed GD, antithyroid drugs for less than 3 months. Construction of the TCR library relied on RNA isolated from PBMCs. Graves' disease diagnosis relied on American Thyroid Association guidelines. Construction of TCR beta libraries relied on iRepertoire HTBI primers and on Arm-PCR targeting CDR3 regions. TCRdb independently ran MiXCR on the multiplex PCR reads; one entry per CDR3 protein. This sample has about half a million distinct CDR3 sequences; around 13% occur once, and the top ten carry over 7%. Looked up from germline, CDR1 is MNHEY and CDR2 is SMNVEV (reference sequence). Trimming pared 1 base from V and 12 bases from J, leaving 16 bases between. There are 14 residues in the CDR3. A word on this clonotype: Antigen specificity is unknown.

Another study also made use of these data, one on T cells in Graves' hyperthyroidism and ophthalmopathy. From that paper: With a median lead of about six months before onset, the model predicted ophthalmopathy.

The genes are TRBV27 and TRBJ2-1; tentative D call: TRBD2 (6 bases). The TCR sequence derives from a woman younger than 45 with Graves disease. The source was peripheral blood mononuclear cells (PBMCs), collected at new diagnosis, from a patient treated with antithyroid drugs. DNA for the CDR3: TGTGCCAGCAGTTTATTGGGCGGGACGGGGAGGCAGTTCTTC. Protein product: CASSLLGGTGRQFF.